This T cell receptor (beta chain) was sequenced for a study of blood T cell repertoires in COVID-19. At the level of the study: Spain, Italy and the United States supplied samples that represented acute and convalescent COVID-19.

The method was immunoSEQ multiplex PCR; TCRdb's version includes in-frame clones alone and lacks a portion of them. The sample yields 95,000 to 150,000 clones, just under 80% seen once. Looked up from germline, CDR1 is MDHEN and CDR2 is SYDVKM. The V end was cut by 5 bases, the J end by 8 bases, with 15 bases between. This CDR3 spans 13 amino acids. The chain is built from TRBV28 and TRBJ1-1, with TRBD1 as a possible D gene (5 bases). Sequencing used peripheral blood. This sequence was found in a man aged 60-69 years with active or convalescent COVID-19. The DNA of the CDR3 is TGTGCCAGCAGTGCGGGGGAGCTACGGGAAGCTTTCTTT. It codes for CASSAGELREAFF.